These 18 T cell receptor beta chains came from one sample sequenced in a study of T-cell memory formation after mild COVID-19. TCRdb passed the 5' RACE reads through MiXCR, listing each CDR3 protein once. The sample lists roughly 120,000 distinct CDR3 sequences; about 17% were seen once. The sequencing sample was made of PBMCs or a T cell subset sorted from them (not recorded which). The receptors stem from an adult woman who had mild COVID-19 (a few samples of this study predate the infection). Cell type and time point are not known.

The chain couples TRBV9 to TRBJ1-4, with D uncertain. Germline loops: CDR1 SGDLS, CDR2 YYNGEE. V dropped 4 bases and J dropped 6 bases, with 22 bases sitting between them. The CDR3 loop spans 17 amino acids. CDR3 residues: CASSNPPSGFPYEKLFF. For the CDR3, the DNA is TGTGCCAGCAGCAATCCGCCGTCGGGTTTCCCTTATGAAAAACTGTTTTTT.

This clonotype was found a few times. This rearrangement joins TRBV20-1 to TRBJ1-1; a possible D gene is TRBD1 (5 bases). The CDR3 sequence is 15 residues long. CDR1 and CDR2 (germline): DFQATT, SNEGSKA (reference sequence). V gave up 0 bases and J gave up 5 bases, with 16 bases separating them. This CDR3 reads CSARELGTPRTEAFF. The CDR3 DNA is TGCAGTGCTAGAGAGCTCGGGACTCCCAGGACTGAAGCTTTCTTT.

The rearrangement uses TRBV12-3 or TRBV12-4 and TRBJ2-1; the D call may be TRBD1 or TRBD2 (5 bases each). With 3 bases removed from V and 10 bases from J, the gap between germline ends came to 7 bases. CDR3 size: 11 residues. The CDR3 DNA sequence: TGTGCCAGCAGTTTCGGGACGGAGCAGTTCTTC. Translated, it gives CASSFGTEQFF.

This chain links TRBV4-1 with TRBJ2-7, with 7 bases matching TRBD1. The trim removed 0 bases at V and 6 bases at J, leaving 14 bases unmatched. The V gene's germline CDR1 is MGHRA and CDR2 YSYEKL. This CDR3 has 17 amino acids. CDR3: CASSQDPMLGQLAEQYF. The CDR3 DNA follows: TGCGCCAGCAGCCAAGATCCCATGTTGGGACAGCTCGCCGAGCAGTACTTC.

The J gene is TRBJ1-2, the V gene TRBV20-1; 9 bases are a match to TRBD1. In germline, CDR1 is DFQATT, CDR2 SNEGSKA (reference sequence). The CDR3 is made up of 14 amino acids. J was trimmed by 4 bases and V by 6 bases; bases with no gene match: 9. The DNA for the CDR3 is TGCAGTGCCCAAGAACAGGGGGCGGCCTATGGCTACACCTTC. Residues: CSAQEQGAAYGYTF.

V usage is TRBV4-3 and J usage is TRBJ2-1; 7 bases are shared with TRBD2. The germline V gene encodes CDR1 LGHNA and CDR2 YSLEER. The CDR3 loop spans 15 amino acids. V dropped 2 bases and J dropped 0; count of bases not matched to a gene: 1. The CDR3 DNA reads as TGCGCCAGCAGCCAAACTAGCGCCTCCTACAATGAGCAGTTCTTC. Translation: CASSQTSASYNEQFF.

This clonotype has more than one count but fewer than ten. The chain employs TRBV5-1 and TRBJ2-5; tentative D call: TRBD1 (6 bases). Germline loops: CDR1 SGHRS, CDR2 YFSETQ. V lost 1 base to trimming and J lost 5 bases, with 9 bases between them. There are 13 residues in the CDR3. CDR3 amino acids: CASSLTGPETQYF. The CDR3 nucleotides are TGCGCCAGCAGCTTGACAGGGCCTGAGACCCAGTACTTC.

The table lists this clonotype with a few counts. The V call is TRBV9, the J call TRBJ2-5, with 11 nucleotides matching TRBD2. This CDR3 has 16 amino acids. Per germline, CDR1 SGDLS and CDR2 YYNGEE. The J segment lost 3 bases and the V segment lost 4 bases, leaving 8 bases of the junction unmatched. The CDR3 DNA sequence: TGTGCCAGCAGCCCTCACCCGGGACTAGCGGAAGAGACCCAGTACTTC. This sequence encodes CASSPHPGLAEETQYF. The full variable domain, in which reference TRBV9 and TRBJ2-5 provide the parts outside the CDR3, is DSGVTQTPKHLITATGQRVTLRCSPRSGDLSVYWYQQSLDQGLQFLIQYYNGEERAKGNILERFSAQQFPDLHSELNLSSLELGDSALYFCASSPHPGLAEETQYFGPGTRLLVL.

This clonotype was observed at least ten times. The chain joins TRBV15 to TRBJ2-5; D unresolved. The germline V gene has CDR1 LNHNV and CDR2 YYDKDF (reference sequence). This CDR3 is 15 amino acids long. V lost 3 bases and J lost 2, with 13 bases in between. CDR3 sequence (DNA): TGTGCCACCAGCAGGCCTGGGCCTAGTCAAGAGACCCAGTACTTC. Amino acids: CATSRPGPSQETQYF.

This clonotype was counted a few times. The chain has TRBV5-5 and TRBJ2-7; possible D gene TRBD1, 6 bases. Trimming shortened V by 3 bases and J by 5 bases, and 12 bases separated the two germline ends. Germline V gene lookup returns CDR1 SGHKS and CDR2 YYEKEE (reference sequence). This CDR3 has 13 residues. CDR3 in amino acids: CASSSRDNHEQYF. The CDR3 DNA reads as TGTGCCAGCAGCTCCCGGGACAATCACGAGCAGTACTTC.

This sequence joins TRBV20-1 and TRBJ1-5; a weak D match, TRBD1 (5 bases). The CDR3 runs to 13 residues. From germline, CDR1 is DFQATT and CDR2 SNEGSKA (reference sequence). V lost 6 bases, J lost 6 bases, and 15 bases lay in between. In nucleotides, the CDR3 is TGCAGTGCCCGGCGGGGGGAAGGTCAGCCCCAGCATTTT. It specifies CSARRGEGQPQHF.

Comments on this clonotype: A read error is possible here, since a much larger clone lies one base away. This chain links TRBV12-3 or TRBV12-4 with TRBJ2-7, with 10 bases that match TRBD2. The CDR3 contains 15 residues. Germline trimming cut 5 bases from V and 0 bases from J; bases unmatched to any gene: 4. This CDR3 reads CASSPRTSGSYEQYF. The CDR3 DNA follows: TGTGCCAGCAGTCCCCGGACTAGCGGCTCCTACGAGCAGTACTTC.

The chain carries TRBV7-8 and TRBJ1-5; no clear D. CDR3 size: 14 residues. From germline, CDR1 is SGHVS and CDR2 FQNEAQ. The V end lost 1 base, the J end lost 3 bases, and 7 bases lay between the germline ends. The CDR3 is CASSLDGNNQPQHF. The CDR3 DNA follows: TGTGCCAGCAGCTTAGACGGGAACAATCAGCCCCAGCATTTT.

Here the CDR3 DNA reads TGTGCCAGCAACGCCATGTCCCTAGCGGGGGGATTCTACAATGAGCAGTTCTTC. It is translated as CASNAMSLAGGFYNEQFF. The chain uses TRBV7-2 and TRBJ2-1; 11 bases line up with TRBD2. Looked up from germline, CDR1 is SGHTA and CDR2 is FQGNSA. There are 18 residues in the CDR3. With 7 bases clipped from V and 3 bases from J, the junction kept 14 bases outside the gene matches.

J is TRBJ2-5 and V is TRBV9, with TRBD1 identical over 8 bases. The germline V gene encodes CDR1 SGDLS and CDR2 YYNGEE. Trimming removed 1 base from V and 1 base from J; junction bases left unmatched: 3. The CDR3 extends over 15 amino acids. CDR3 DNA sequence: TGTGCCAGCAGCGTACAGGGGGCGTCCCAAGAGACCCAGTACTTC. Its translation is CASSVQGASQETQYF.

The chain recombines TRBV4-3 with TRBJ1-2; 8 positions match TRBD1. This CDR3 region has 16 residues. V trimming: 5 bases; J trimming: 5 bases; junction bases outside the gene matches: 13. Germline CDR1 reads LGHNA; CDR2 reads YSLEER. CDR3 amino acids: CASSATGAAYIYGYTF. In DNA, the CDR3 is TGCGCCAGCAGCGCGACAGGGGCGGCCTATATATATGGCTACACCTTC.

The genes are TRBV5-1 and TRBJ2-3, with TRBD2 matching over 13 bases. The CDR3 spans 16 residues. V lost 4 bases to trimming and J lost 9 bases; unmatched junction nucleotides: 11. The V gene's germline CDR1 is SGHRS and CDR2 YFSETQ. Here the CDR3 DNA reads TGCGCCAGCAGCCCCGGGACTAGCGGGGCCGCAGGGACGCAGTATTTT. Translation gives CASSPGTSGAAGTQYF. The variable domain in full, completed from reference TRBV5-1 and TRBJ2-3, reads KAGVTQTPRYLIKTRGQQVTLSCSPISGHRSVSWYQQTPGQGLQFLFEYFSETQRNKGNFPGRFSGRQFSNSRSEMNVSTLELGDSALYLCASSPGTSGAAGTQYFGPGTRLTVL.

This chain links TRBV18 with TRBJ1-2, with D possibly matching TRBD1 (5 bases). Trimming cost V 5 bases and J 4 bases, with 8 bases left between them. CDR1 KGHSH and CDR2 LQKENI come from the germline V gene. CDR3 length: 12 residues. The CDR3 DNA follows: TGTGCCAGCTCAGGGGACGTCTATGGCTACACCTTC. This sequence encodes CASSGDVYGYTF. The variable domain in full, with the rest retrieved from reference TRBV18 and TRBJ1-2, is NAGVMQNPRHLVRRRGQEARLRCSPMKGHSHVYWYRQLPEEGLKFMVYLQKENIIDESGMPKERFSAEFPKEGPSILRIQQVVRGDSAAYFCASSGDVYGYTFGSGTRLTVV.